This T cell receptor (beta chain) was found in a study of T-cell memory formation after mild COVID-19. Study-wide background: TCR clusters were largely donor specific. Study-wide results and caveats: Contracting CD8+ clones were enriched in EMRA, CD4+ mainly in CM and EM.

Using its own MiXCR run on the 5' RACE reads, TCRdb lists one record per CDR3 protein. This sample carries 470,000 or so distinct CDR3 sequences, around 18% of them seen once, and the ten largest clones take roughly 8.4%. CDR1 and CDR2 (germline): SNHLY, FYNNEI. V lost 1 base and J lost 5, with 9 bases in between. This CDR3 has 14 residues. A word on this clonotype: What it binds is not known.

The chain uses TRBV2 and TRBJ1-3; D is unresolved. Sequencing was carried out using PBMCs or a T cell subset sorted from them (not recorded which). The TCR comes from an adult woman who had mild COVID-19 (a few samples of this study predate the infection). Cell type and time point are not known. CDR3: CASSEGAFRNTIYF. The DNA of the CDR3 is TGTGCCAGCAGTGAAGGGGCCTTCCGAAACACCATATATTTT. The whole variable domain, remainder taken from reference TRBV2 and TRBJ1-3, is EPEVTQTPSHQVTQMGQEVILRCVPISNHLYFYWYRQILGQKVEFLVSFYNNEISEKSEIFDDQFSVERPDGSNFTLKIRSTKLEDSAMYFCASSEGAFRNTIYFGEGSWLTVV.